This T cell receptor (beta chain) came from a study of OX40 agonist ivuxolimab in advanced cancers. Overall study results and limits: Some of the lowest clonal expansion was seen in partial responders at 0.1-3.0 mg/kg.

TCRdb's copy holds only in-frame clones and misses some; the assay was immunoSEQ multiplex PCR. This sample has 10,000 to 14,000 clones, with about 82% found just once. To note about this clone: Its specificity is not known.

There are 17 residues in the CDR3. J was trimmed by 4 bases and V by 2 bases; bases with no gene match: 10. Germline assignment: CDR1 MDHEN and CDR2 SYDVKM. The J gene is TRBJ2-3, the V gene TRBV28, with 9 bases matching TRBD2. The sequence was obtained from an adult with an advanced solid tumor such as melanoma, head and neck, liver or kidney cancer. The source material was CD4+ or CD8+ T cells sorted from blood, sampled in a trial of the OX40 agonist ivuxolimab. CDR3 loop: CASSLDYWTSVADTQYF. The CDR3 nucleotides read TGTGCCAGCAGTTTAGATTACTGGACTAGCGTTGCAGATACGCAGTATTTT.